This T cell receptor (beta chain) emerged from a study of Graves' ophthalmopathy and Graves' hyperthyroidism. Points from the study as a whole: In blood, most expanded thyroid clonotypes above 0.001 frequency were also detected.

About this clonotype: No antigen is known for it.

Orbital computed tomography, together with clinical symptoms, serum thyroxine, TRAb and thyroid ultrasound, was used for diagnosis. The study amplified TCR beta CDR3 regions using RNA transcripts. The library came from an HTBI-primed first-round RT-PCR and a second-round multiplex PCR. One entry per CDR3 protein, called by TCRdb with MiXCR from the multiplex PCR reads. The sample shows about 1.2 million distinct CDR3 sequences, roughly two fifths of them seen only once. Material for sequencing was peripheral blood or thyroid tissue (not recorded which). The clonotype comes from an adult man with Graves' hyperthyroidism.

This CDR3 is CANRQDIGETQYF. As DNA, the CDR3 is TGCGCCAACAGACAAGATATCGGGGAGACCCAGTACTTC. The chain links TRBV4-3 to TRBJ2-5; D not certain. The CDR3 contains 13 residues. Germline loops: CDR1 LGHNA, CDR2 YSLEER. V dropped 10 bases and J dropped 5 bases, with 17 bases sitting between them.